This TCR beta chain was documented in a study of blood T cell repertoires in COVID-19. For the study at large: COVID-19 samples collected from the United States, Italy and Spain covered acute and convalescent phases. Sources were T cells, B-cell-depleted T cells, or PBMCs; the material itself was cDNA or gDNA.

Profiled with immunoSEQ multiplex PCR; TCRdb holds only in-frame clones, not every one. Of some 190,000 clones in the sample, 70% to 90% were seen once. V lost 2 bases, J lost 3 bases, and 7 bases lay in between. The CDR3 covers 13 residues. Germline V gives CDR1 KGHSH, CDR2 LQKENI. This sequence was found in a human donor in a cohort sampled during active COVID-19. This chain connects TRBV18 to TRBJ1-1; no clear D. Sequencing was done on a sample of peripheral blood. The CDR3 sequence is CASSPARHTEAFF. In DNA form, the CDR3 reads TGTGCCAGCTCACCAGCCAGGCACACTGAAGCTTTCTTT. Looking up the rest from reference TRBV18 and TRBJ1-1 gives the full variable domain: NAGVMQNPRHLVRRRGQEARLRCSPMKGHSHVYWYRQLPEEGLKFMVYLQKENIIDESGMPKERFSAEFPKEGPSILRIQQVVRGDSAAYFCASSPARHTEAFFGQGTRLTVV.